What follows are 3 T cell receptor beta chains derived from one specimen sequenced in a study of human T cells and chemical hapten exposure. The total RNA was obtained from whole blood that was not fractionated. Via MiXCR, TCRdb re-called the 5' RACE reads, giving one row per CDR3 protein. The sample holds tens of thousands of distinct CDR3 sequences, 6% to 8.5% seen once. Source of these receptors: a male donor in good health.

There are a few counts of this clonotype. The J gene is TRBJ1-1, the V gene TRBV6-2 or TRBV6-3, with 10 bases identical to TRBD1. V lost 6 bases, J lost 10 bases, and 11 bases stayed unmatched. Per the germline V gene, CDR1 is MNHEY and CDR2 is SVGEGT. The CDR3 sequence is 14 residues long. The CDR3 region has the DNA TGTGCCAGCAGCCGGGACAGGGGTTATCTTGGAGCTTTCTTT. Translated: CASSRDRGYLGAFF.

The V call is TRBV7-9, the J call TRBJ2-7; D ambiguous. CDR3 length: 13 amino acids. Looked up from germline, CDR1 is SEHNR and CDR2 is FQNEAQ (reference sequence). Trimming took off 0 bases at V and 3 bases at J, with 6 bases between the two ends. CDR3 coding DNA: TGTGCCAGCAGCTTAGCGGTTGTCTACGAGCAGTACTTC. Amino acids: CASSLAVVYEQYF.

A few counts support this clonotype. The V and J genes are TRBV6-5 and TRBJ1-1; D ambiguous. The CDR3 is 10 residues long. CDR1 is MNHEY, CDR2 SVGAGI, per germline. V was pared by 6 bases and J by 6 bases, with 5 bases between. In DNA form, the CDR3 reads TGTGCCAGCAGGGCCCCTGAAGCTTTCTTT. Protein product: CASRAPEAFF.